Below, 14 T cell receptor beta chains from the same sample are listed, as sequenced in a study of cytomegalovirus exposure and HLA in healthy donors (dated by TCRdb to the late 2010s). Libraries were constructed by the immunoSEQ multiplex PCR assay. For the multiplex PCR, a mixture combining 60 forward primers for TCR Vbeta segments and 13 reverse primers for TCR Jbeta segments was used. The table was pulled from immuneACCESS by TCRdb, which kept in-frame rearrangements only. Such tables lose some clones; where checked, under half of the loss comes from unresolved V genes, and the rest has no known cause. This sample has 120,000 or so clones in its table, and roughly 82% of those were observed once. The biggest ten clones account for approximately 3% of the sample. The sequencing input was PBMCs. The receptor set was obtained from a woman aged 40-49 years in good health and CMV-seropositive.

The V call is TRBV5-5, the J call TRBJ2-7, with 7 positions matching TRBD2. Per germline, CDR1 SGHKS and CDR2 YYEKEE (reference sequence). The CDR3 runs to 19 residues. Trimming at V came to 3 bases and at J to 4 bases, leaving 22 bases not matched to a gene. The CDR3 DNA is TGTGCCAGCAGCTGGAGGGAACGGCCGGGGAGGGAGCGAATTTACGAGCAGTACTTC. Its translation: CASSWRERPGRERIYEQYF.

The rearrangement uses TRBV7-3 and TRBJ2-1; D ambiguous. The germline V gene encodes CDR1 SGHTA and CDR2 FQGTGA. Trimming stripped 5 bases from V and 10 bases from J, with 12 bases between. This CDR3 has 12 residues. DNA for the CDR3: TGTGCCAGCAGCCCCTCCAATGCGGAGCAGTTCTTC. Translation gives CASSPSNAEQFF. Complete variable domain (other parts from reference TRBV7-3 and TRBJ2-1): GAGVSQTPSNKVTEKGKYVELRCDPISGHTALYWYRQSLGQGPEFLIYFQGTGAADDSGLPNDRFFAVRPEGSVSTLKIQRTERGDSAVYLCASSPSNAEQFFGPGTRLTVL.

The chain uses TRBV5-6 and TRBJ2-2; D is unclear. This CDR3 has 13 residues. The ends were cut back, 2 bases at V and 1 base at J, with 3 bases in the middle. Looked up from germline, CDR1 is SGHDT and CDR2 is YYEEEE. The CDR3 here is CASSFLNTGELFF. The DNA for the CDR3 is TGTGCCAGCAGCTTCTTGAACACCGGGGAGCTGTTTTTT.

The chain joins TRBV4-3 to TRBJ2-3; 9 nucleotides line up with TRBD2. J was trimmed by 6 bases and V by 0 bases; bases with no gene match: 7. The CDR3 spans 16 residues. CDR1 LGHNA and CDR2 YSLEER come from the germline V gene. The chain's CDR3 is CASSQEEGGGADTQYF. CDR3 DNA: TGCGCCAGCAGCCAAGAAGAGGGCGGGGGGGCTGATACGCAGTATTTT.

This clone appeared a few times. The rearrangement uses TRBV18 and TRBJ1-5; possibly TRBD1 for D (6 bases). Between the trimmed V and J ends, which lost 6 bases and 6 bases, there was a span of 15 bases. This CDR3 comprises 14 residues. The germline V gene encodes CDR1 KGHSH and CDR2 LQKENI. The CDR3 region is CASSQGNEGQPQHF. The CDR3 DNA is TGTGCCAGCTCCCAGGGGAATGAGGGTCAGCCCCAGCATTTT.

The chain combines TRBV5-4 with TRBJ2-3; the match to TRBD1 covers 7 bases. This CDR3 spans 14 amino acids. Germline CDR1 is SGHNT and CDR2 is YYREEE (reference sequence). With V trimmed by 4 bases and J by 4 bases, 6 bases remained unmatched. The CDR3 DNA reads as TGTGCCAGCAGCCCGGACAGGACGCCAGATACGCAGTATTTT. Protein product: CASSPDRTPDTQYF.

The rearrangement links TRBV6-5 to TRBJ2-1; the match to TRBD1 covers 9 bases. CDR1 and CDR2 from the germline V gene are MNHEY and SVGAGI. The V segment lost 2 bases and the J segment 9 bases; nucleotides outside the gene matches: 5. The CDR3 is 14 amino acids. CDR3 bases: TGTGCCAGCAGTTACGGGACAGGGTTCACTGAGCAGTTCTTC. Translation gives CASSYGTGFTEQFF.

The gene calls are TRBV7-3 and TRBJ2-2; 7 bases line up with TRBD2. The CDR3 loop spans 14 amino acids. CDR1 is SGHTA and CDR2 is FQGTGA in the germline V gene. V dropped 8 bases and J dropped 5; count of bases not matched to a gene: 8. CDR3 sequence reads: CASYGGGTTGELFF. CDR3 sequence (DNA): TGTGCCAGCTATGGGGGAGGGACGACCGGGGAGCTGTTTTTT.

The chain joins TRBV11-1 to TRBJ2-5, with 10 nucleotides matching TRBD2. Germline CDR1 is SGHAT and CDR2 is FQDESV (reference sequence). This CDR3 is 16 amino acids long. V lost 4 bases, J lost 4 bases, and 9 bases stayed unmatched. The CDR3 loop is CASSSTSGAVGETQYF. CDR3 nucleotide sequence: TGTGCCAGCAGCTCAACTAGCGGGGCTGTGGGAGAGACCCAGTACTTC. Filled out from reference TRBV11-1 and TRBJ2-5, the complete variable domain reads EAEVAQSPRYKITEKSQAVAFWCDPISGHATLYWYRQILGQGPELLVQFQDESVVDDSQLPKDRFSAERLKGVDSTLKIQPAELGDSAMYLCASSSTSGAVGETQYFGPGTRLLVL.

The CDR3 region is CAISEGPASNSPLHF. The CDR3 DNA sequence: TGTGCCATCAGTGAAGGTCCAGCGTCGAATTCACCCCTCCACTTT. The chain joins TRBV10-3 to TRBJ1-6; D ambiguous. The germline V and J ends were trimmed by 3 bases and 7 bases, with 13 bases remaining between them. CDR1 and CDR2 (germline): ENHRY, SYGVKD. The CDR3 length is 15 residues.

In this sample, this clone turned up once. This chain links TRBV28 with TRBJ2-1; D unclear. The CDR3 sequence is 12 residues long. The V gene's germline CDR1 is MDHEN and CDR2 SYDVKM. The ends were cut back, 6 bases at V and 3 bases at J, with 6 bases in the middle. In DNA form, the CDR3 reads TGTGCCAGCAGGGCCAGCTACAATGAGCAGTTCTTC. It codes for CASRASYNEQFF.

V gene TRBV10-3 combines with J gene TRBJ2-5; D remains unclear. Germline assignment: CDR1 ENHRY and CDR2 SYGVKD. This CDR3 is built from 14 residues. V lost 4 bases and J 1 base, leaving 10 bases between the germline ends. The DNA of the CDR3 is TGTGCCATCAGTGTTGACAAATCCCAAGAGACCCAGTACTTC. It translates to CAISVDKSQETQYF.

Only a few counts were recorded for this clone. Mismatch with germline at one junction end may stem from a read error. This rearrangement joins TRBV18 to TRBJ1-1; possible D gene TRBD1, 6 bases. Per germline, CDR1 KGHSH and CDR2 LQKENI. This CDR3 comprises 15 residues. The CDR3 sequence: CASSPRGQGNAEAFF. The CDR3 DNA reads TGTGCCAGCTCACCACGCGGGCAGGGGAACGCTGAAGCTTTCTTT.

The chain couples TRBV30 to TRBJ2-1; possible D gene TRBD1, 5 bases. This CDR3 comprises 13 residues. The V gene's germline CDR1 is GTSNPN and CDR2 SVGIG (reference sequence). Trimming removed 4 bases at V and 12 bases at J, with 19 bases between. The CDR3 protein is CAWIGNRIGSQFF. As DNA, the CDR3 is TGTGCCTGGATTGGGAACAGGATCGGATCGCAGTTCTTC.